This TCR beta chain comes out of a study of T cells in Graves' hyperthyroidism and ophthalmopathy (dated by TCRdb to between 2018 and 2021). In terms of the full investigation: Peripheral blood samples were taken at initial diagnosis, before any treatment was given. Prospective prediction of ophthalmopathy was tested in an independent validation cohort of under 20 hyperthyroidism patients and 15 to 17 patients who later progressed to ophthalmopathy. For training and testing, the 100 or so patients in the discovery cohort were randomly divided in a 7:3 ratio. In addition, the study compared T-cell repertoires in thyroid tissue and in blood from a handful of Graves' hyperthyroidism patients. According to the paper, TCR Vbeta CDR3 sequencing was carried out on approximately 140 peripheral blood samples, which came from approximately 41 ophthalmopathy, roughly 75 hyperthyroidism and approximately 17 progressor patients. Following sampling, methimazole starting at 30 mg daily was given to hyperthyroidism patients, and high-dose intravenous methylprednisolone was given to ophthalmopathy patients. To identify TCR V-J signatures that set the groups apart, the researchers used a discovery cohort of roughly 100 patients, made up of 43 with Graves' ophthalmopathy and 57 with stable Graves' hyperthyroidism. Results the study describes overall, beyond this receptor: No statistical method was used to set the sample size in advance, and investigators knew the group allocation. In validation, the model predicted progression to ophthalmopathy with 55% to 71% sensitivity and roughly 72% specificity, a median of approximately 6.5 months before onset. Most expanded thyroid clonotypes (frequency above 0.001) were also detected in blood, suggesting blood repertoires may reflect thyroid immune responses. A 13 V-J signature model separated ophthalmopathy from stable hyperthyroidism, with approximately 86% sensitivity and 81% to 83% specificity in cross-validation and 80%/75% in testing.

Stable Graves' hyperthyroidism was defined as no progression to ophthalmopathy during 18 months of follow-up. The hyperthyroidism patients were between 18 and 65 years old and newly diagnosed, with a disease duration of less than 2 months. The study excluded patients with uncontrolled infections, other autoimmune diseases, pregnancy or lactation. Diagnoses were based on clinical symptoms, serum thyroxine and TRAb, thyroid ultrasound and orbital computed tomography. Ficoll-Paque density gradient centrifugation was used to isolate PBMCs from 8 to 10 ml of fresh peripheral blood. Total RNA was extracted with Trizol reagent, and quality was checked on an Agilent 2100 Bioanalyzer. Inclusive of the bounding cysteine and phenylalanine, the CDR3 is 16 residues long. This entry keeps only the CDR3 DNA: 48 bases, framed from base 1. Looking up the germline V gene (reference sequence) yields CDR1 LNHDA and CDR2 SQIVND. From V the trimming removes 4 bases and from J it removes 1 base, while the gene matches leave 8 bases of the junction unaccounted for.

Amplification of TCR beta CDR3 regions was carried out from RNA transcripts. The first round of RT-PCR for the TCR CDR3 was performed with the HTBI primer set and the Qiagen OneStep RT-PCR kit. Libraries were constructed in a second round of multiplex PCR, after which size selection and purification were performed. Sequencing of the libraries was done on an Illumina HiSeq2000 using paired-end 100 bp reads. The authors processed their data as follows. SOAPnuke was used to process the raw data, throwing out any read that contained adapters or uncalled bases, had a mean Phred below 15, or lacked an exact constant-primer or identifier match. COPE v1.2.5 was used to merge high-quality paired reads, and clonotypes were defined as unique nucleotide sequences. MiTCR v1.1 was used to align the clonotypes against IMGT TRBV, TRBD and TRBJ reference segments. The analysis included only V-J combinations with a frequency above 0.0001, which together covered more than 98% of the repertoires. A TCS score was defined as the ratio between F50 (clonal expansion) and ExV (chaos), using BLOSUM62-based TCRdist between CDR3 peptides within each V-J. Welch's t-statistics and random forest reduced 500 to 650 V-J features to about 12, which were used in a naive Bayes classifier (R e1071). TCRdb reanalyzed the raw reads on its own, using fastp at Q25 for trimming and MiXCR for clone calling, and kept in-frame beta chains. Under each unique CDR3 protein, matching rows form one entry showing the most common genes and DNA. The V and J calls come from TCRdb's annotation, not from the publication. In all, the sample holds over 150,000 distinct CDR3 sequences, and about a sixth of those were seen once. The top ten clonotypes cover 25% to 35% of the sample.

This clonotype was recorded a few times. Its antigen has not been determined. A much larger clone is a single base away; this may be a read error. The sequence derives from a woman aged 50 to 60 with Graves' hyperthyroidism. Source material: blood. This chain is built from TRBV19 and TRBJ2-3; the junction holds 7 bases that match TRBD2. DNA sequence: TGTGCCAGTAGTACTGGGACTACCGCTGGCACAGATACGCAGTATTTT. Translated, it reads CASSTGTTAGTDTQYF.